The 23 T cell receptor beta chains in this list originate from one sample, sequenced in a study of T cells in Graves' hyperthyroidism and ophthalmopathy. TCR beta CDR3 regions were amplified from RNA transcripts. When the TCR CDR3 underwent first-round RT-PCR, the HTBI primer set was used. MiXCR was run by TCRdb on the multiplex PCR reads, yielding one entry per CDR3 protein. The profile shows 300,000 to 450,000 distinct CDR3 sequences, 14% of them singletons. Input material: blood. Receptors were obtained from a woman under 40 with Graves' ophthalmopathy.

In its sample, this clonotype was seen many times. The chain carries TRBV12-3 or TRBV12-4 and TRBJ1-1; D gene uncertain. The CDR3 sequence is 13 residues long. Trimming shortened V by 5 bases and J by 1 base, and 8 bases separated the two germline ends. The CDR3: CASSTLRNTEAFF. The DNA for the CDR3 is TGTGCCAGCAGTACCCTCAGGAACACTGAAGCTTTCTTT.

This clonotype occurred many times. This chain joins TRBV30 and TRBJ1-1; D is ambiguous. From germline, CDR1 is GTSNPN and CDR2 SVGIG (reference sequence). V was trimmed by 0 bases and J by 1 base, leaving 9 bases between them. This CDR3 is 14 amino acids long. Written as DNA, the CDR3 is TGTGCCTGGAGTGTAGCTCTTACGAACACTGAAGCTTTCTTT. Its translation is CAWSVALTNTEAFF.

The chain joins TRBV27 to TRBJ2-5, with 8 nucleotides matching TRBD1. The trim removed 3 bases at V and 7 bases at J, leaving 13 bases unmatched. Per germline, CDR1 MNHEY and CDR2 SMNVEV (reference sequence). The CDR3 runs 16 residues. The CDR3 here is CASSFGSGGSSGTQYF. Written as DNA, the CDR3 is TGTGCCAGCAGTTTTGGTTCAGGGGGCAGTTCGGGGACCCAGTACTTC.

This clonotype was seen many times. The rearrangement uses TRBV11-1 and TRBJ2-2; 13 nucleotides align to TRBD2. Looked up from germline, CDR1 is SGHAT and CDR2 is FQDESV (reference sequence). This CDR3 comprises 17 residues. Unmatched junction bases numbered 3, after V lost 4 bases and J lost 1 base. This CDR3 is CASSSRTSGGNTGELFF. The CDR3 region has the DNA TGTGCCAGCAGCTCCCGGACTAGCGGGGGGAACACCGGGGAGCTGTTTTTT.

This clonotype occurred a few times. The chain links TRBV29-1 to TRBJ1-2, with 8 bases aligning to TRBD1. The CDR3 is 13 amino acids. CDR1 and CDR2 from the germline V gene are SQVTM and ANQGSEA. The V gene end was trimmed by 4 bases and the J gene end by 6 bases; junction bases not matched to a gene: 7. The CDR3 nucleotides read TGCAGCGTTGCCCGGACAGGGAGTAATGGCTACACCTTC. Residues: CSVARTGSNGYTF.

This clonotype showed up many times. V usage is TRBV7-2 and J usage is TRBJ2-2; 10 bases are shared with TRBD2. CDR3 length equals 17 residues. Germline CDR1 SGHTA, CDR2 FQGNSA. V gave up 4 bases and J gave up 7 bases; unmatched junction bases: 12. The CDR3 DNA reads TGTGCCAGCAGCTCCCAGCGGGGGGGCCGGGTAGGCGGGGAGCTGTTTTTT. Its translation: CASSSQRGGRVGGELFF.

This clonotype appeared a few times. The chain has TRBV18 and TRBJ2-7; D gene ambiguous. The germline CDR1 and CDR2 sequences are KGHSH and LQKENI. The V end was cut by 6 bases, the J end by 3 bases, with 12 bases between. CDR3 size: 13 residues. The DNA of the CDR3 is TGTGCCAGCTCTCAATCTCCCAGCTACGAGCAGTACTTC. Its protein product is CASSQSPSYEQYF.

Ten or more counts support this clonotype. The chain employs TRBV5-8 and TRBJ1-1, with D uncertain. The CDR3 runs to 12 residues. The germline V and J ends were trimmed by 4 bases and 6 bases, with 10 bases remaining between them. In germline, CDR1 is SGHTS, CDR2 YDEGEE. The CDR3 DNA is TGTGCCAGCAGCCTGACCCACCCTGAAGCTTTCTTT. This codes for CASSLTHPEAFF.

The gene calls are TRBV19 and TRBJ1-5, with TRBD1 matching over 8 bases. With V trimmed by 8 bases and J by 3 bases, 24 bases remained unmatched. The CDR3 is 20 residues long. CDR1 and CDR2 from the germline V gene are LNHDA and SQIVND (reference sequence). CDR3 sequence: CASHHHSIFRTGIVNQPQHF. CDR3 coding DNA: TGTGCCAGTCACCACCACTCCATATTTCGGACAGGGATAGTCAATCAGCCCCAGCATTTT.

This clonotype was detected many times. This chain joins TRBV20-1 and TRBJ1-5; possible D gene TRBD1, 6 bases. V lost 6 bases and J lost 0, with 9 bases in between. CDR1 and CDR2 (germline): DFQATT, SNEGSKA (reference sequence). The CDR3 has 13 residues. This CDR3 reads CSAEGVSNQPQHF. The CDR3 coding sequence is TGCAGTGCAGAGGGGGTTAGCAATCAGCCCCAGCATTTT.

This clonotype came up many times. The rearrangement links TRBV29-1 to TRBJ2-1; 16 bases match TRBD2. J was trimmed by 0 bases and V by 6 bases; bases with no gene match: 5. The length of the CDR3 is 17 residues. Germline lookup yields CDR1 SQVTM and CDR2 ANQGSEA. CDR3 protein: CSVGGLAGGRSYNEQFF. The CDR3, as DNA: TGCAGCGTCGGGGGACTAGCGGGGGGGCGCTCCTACAATGAGCAGTTCTTC.

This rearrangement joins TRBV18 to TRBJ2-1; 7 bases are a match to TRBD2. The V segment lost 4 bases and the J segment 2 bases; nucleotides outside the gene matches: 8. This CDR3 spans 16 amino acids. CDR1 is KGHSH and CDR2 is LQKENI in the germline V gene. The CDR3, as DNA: TGTGCCAGCTCACGCAAAATGGCGGGGGCCTACAATGAGCAGTTCTTC. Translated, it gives CASSRKMAGAYNEQFF. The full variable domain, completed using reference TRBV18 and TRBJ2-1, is NAGVMQNPRHLVRRRGQEARLRCSPMKGHSHVYWYRQLPEEGLKFMVYLQKENIIDESGMPKERFSAEFPKEGPSILRIQQVVRGDSAAYFCASSRKMAGAYNEQFFGPGTRLTVL.

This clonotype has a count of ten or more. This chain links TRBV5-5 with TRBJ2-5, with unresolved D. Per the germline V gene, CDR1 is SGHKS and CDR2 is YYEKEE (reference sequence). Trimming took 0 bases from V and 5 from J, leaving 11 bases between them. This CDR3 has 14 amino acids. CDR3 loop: CASSLALLQETQYF. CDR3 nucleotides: TGTGCCAGCAGCTTGGCGCTTCTCCAGGAGACCCAGTACTTC.

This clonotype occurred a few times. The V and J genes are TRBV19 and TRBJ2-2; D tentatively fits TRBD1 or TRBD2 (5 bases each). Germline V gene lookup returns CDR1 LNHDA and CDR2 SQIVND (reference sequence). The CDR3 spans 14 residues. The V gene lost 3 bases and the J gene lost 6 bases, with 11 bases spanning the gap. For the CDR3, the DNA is TGTGCCAGTAGTATGAACCGGGACCCCGGGGAGCTGTTTTTT. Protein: CASSMNRDPGELFF.

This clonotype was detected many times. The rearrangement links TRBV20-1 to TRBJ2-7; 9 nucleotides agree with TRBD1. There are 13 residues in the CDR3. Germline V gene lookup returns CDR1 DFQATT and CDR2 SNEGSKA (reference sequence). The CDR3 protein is CTARQGVFDEQYF. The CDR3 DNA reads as TGCACGGCCCGACAGGGGGTATTTGACGAGCAGTACTTC.

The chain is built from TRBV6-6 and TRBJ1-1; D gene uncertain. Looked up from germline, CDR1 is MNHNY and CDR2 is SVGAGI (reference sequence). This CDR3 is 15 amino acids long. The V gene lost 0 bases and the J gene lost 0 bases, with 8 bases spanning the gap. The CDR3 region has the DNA TGTGCCAGCAGTTACTCGAGGCAGATGAACACTGAAGCTTTCTTT. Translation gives CASSYSRQMNTEAFF.

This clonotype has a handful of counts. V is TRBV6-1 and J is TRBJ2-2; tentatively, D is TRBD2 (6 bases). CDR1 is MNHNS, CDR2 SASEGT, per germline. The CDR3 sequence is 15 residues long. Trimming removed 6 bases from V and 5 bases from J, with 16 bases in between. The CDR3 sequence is CASSNRLVGTGELFF. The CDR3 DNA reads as TGTGCCAGCAGCAATCGACTAGTGGGGACCGGGGAGCTGTTTTTT.

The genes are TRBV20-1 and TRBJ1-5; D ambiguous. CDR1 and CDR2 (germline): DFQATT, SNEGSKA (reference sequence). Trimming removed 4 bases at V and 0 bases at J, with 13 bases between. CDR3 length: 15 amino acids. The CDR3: CSATSREPSNQPQHF. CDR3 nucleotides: TGCAGTGCTACCTCACGGGAGCCTAGCAATCAGCCCCAGCATTTT.

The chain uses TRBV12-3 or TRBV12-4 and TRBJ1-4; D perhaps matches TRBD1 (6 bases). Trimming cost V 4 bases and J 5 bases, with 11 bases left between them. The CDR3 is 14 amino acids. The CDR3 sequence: CASSSDSLNEKLFF. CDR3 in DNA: TGTGCCAGCAGTTCGGACAGCCTCAATGAAAAACTGTTTTTT.

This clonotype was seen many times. DNA of the CDR3: TGTGCCAGCAGCTCACCTTCAGGGGGAGGCGACGAGCAGTACTTC. As protein: CASSSPSGGGDEQYF. V and J are TRBV7-6 and TRBJ2-7, with D possibly being TRBD1 (7 bases). Germline V gene lookup returns CDR1 SGHVS and CDR2 FNYEAQ. Trimming cost V 4 bases and J 5 bases, with 18 bases left between them. The CDR3 has 15 amino acids.

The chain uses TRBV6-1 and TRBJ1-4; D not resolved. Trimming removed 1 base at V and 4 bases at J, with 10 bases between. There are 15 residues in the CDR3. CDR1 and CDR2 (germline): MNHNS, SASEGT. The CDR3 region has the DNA TGTGCCAGCAGTGAAGTAGGAACAGTTAATGAAAAACTGTTTTTT. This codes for CASSEVGTVNEKLFF.

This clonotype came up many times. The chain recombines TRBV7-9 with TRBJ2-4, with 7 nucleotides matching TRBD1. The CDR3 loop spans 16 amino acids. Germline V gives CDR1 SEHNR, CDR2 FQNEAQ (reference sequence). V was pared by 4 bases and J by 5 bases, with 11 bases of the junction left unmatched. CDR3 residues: CASSSRDSKTQNIQYF. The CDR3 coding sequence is TGTGCCAGCAGCTCGAGGGACAGCAAGACTCAAAACATTCAGTACTTC.

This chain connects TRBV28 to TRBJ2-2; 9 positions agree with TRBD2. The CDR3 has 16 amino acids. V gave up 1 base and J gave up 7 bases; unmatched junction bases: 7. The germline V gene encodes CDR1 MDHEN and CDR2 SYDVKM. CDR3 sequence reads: CASSLSSGGPSGELFF. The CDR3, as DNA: TGTGCCAGCAGTTTATCGAGCGGGGGGCCGAGCGGGGAGCTGTTTTTT.